The T cell receptor (beta chain) described here comes from a study of blood T cell repertoires in COVID-19. Study summary: COVID-19 samples from acute and convalescent phases originated in the United States, Italy and Spain. T cells, B-cell-depleted T cells, or PBMCs supplied cDNA or gDNA.

Authors' analysis steps: Amplification from reference gene primers served as the basis for estimated nucleated cell counts. Only in-frame clones appear in the TCRdb table, and some are missing; sequencing was by immunoSEQ multiplex PCR. The DNA was the basis for D and trimming; V, J and clone size are from that table. The table lists roughly 290,000 clones, approximately 92% of them singletons, with approximately 6.8% in the top ten. With 4 bases clipped from V and 1 base from J, the junction kept 8 bases outside the gene matches. The CDR3 runs to 17 residues. Germline lookup yields CDR1 LNHDA and CDR2 SQIVND (reference sequence).

The chain employs TRBV19 and TRBJ2-4; 9 bases agree with TRBD1. The sample was peripheral blood. The sequence was collected from a woman between 25 and 40 years old with COVID-19, enrolled during active disease. The CDR3 here is CASSTTGGVRAKNIQYF. The CDR3 DNA reads TGTGCCAGTAGTACCACAGGGGGCGTAAGGGCCAAAAACATTCAGTACTTC.